The clone carrying this T cell receptor (beta chain) showed up many times. The antigen is unknown. The CDR3 extends over 15 amino acids. Germline V gene sequence: CDR1 MNHEY, CDR2 SMNVEV (reference sequence). V was shortened by 6 bases and J by 1 base, with 15 bases between the two germline ends. The entry originates in a study of CD8 T cells in ankylosing spondylitis. Study findings and constraints: Characteristic, it appeared, of ankylosing spondylitis blood was a TCR beta motif of eight highly homologous variants. Reported data indicate significant enrichment of disease-linked clones within matched ankylosing spondylitis synovial fluid.

TCRdb itself ran the 5' RACE reads through MiXCR, one entry per CDR3 protein. The table has under 250,000 distinct CDR3 sequences, approximately 7.3% seen once. This clonotype originated in a male donor with ankylosing spondylitis. The chain links TRBV27 to TRBJ2-5; no reliable D call. The sequencing input was blood, either unsorted or a sorted T cell fraction (not recorded which). In DNA, the CDR3 is TGTGCCAGCAGCCCTTGGACCACGCCCCAAGAGACCCAGTACTTC. The encoded protein is CASSPWTTPQETQYF.